Described below is a single TCR beta chain sequence and its context. Its antigen is currently unknown. V was cut by 5 bases and J by 1 base, with 11 bases left in between. CDR1 is SNHLY, CDR2 FYNNEI, per germline. The CDR3 extends over 15 amino acids. In replicate PCRs of sorted subsets, roughly 210 ng DNA, about 30,000 T cell genomes, was used. Generated by immunoSEQ multiplex PCR, the TCRdb table keeps only in-frame clones and is missing some. Of around 2.1 million clones listed, about 92% are singletons. This sample is drawn from a study of shared clonotypes between healthy human individuals. As for the study in general: Three plates were used per donor for CD4 naive, three for CD4 memory, two for CD8 naive and one for CD8 memory.

The study's findings and limits: Naive CD4 clonotypes overlapped across a handful of donors at roughly 5%.

Positively selected for CCR7, the CD45RO-negative cells used as naive CD8 cells excluded terminally differentiated effector memory CD45RA+ cells. The donor cohort consisted entirely of Caucasian adults residing in Nashville, Tennessee. The chain combines TRBV2 with TRBJ2-2; a possible D gene is TRBD2 (6 bases). The source is a man younger than 35 in good health. Some clones in this sample may be carry-over from other donors' samples. Sequenced material: naive CD8+ T cells from PBMCs. The CDR3 sequence: CASSHGTLNTGELFF. The DNA for the CDR3 is TGTGCCAGCAGTCACGGGACTTTGAACACCGGGGAGCTGTTTTTT.